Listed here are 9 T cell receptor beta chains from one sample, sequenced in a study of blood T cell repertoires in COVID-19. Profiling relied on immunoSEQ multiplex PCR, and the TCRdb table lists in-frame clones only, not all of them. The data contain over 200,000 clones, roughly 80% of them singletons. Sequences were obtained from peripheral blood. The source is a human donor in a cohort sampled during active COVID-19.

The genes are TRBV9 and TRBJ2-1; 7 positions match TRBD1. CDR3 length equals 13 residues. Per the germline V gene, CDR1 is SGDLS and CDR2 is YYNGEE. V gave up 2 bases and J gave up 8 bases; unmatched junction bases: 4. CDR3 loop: CASSVGTAYEQFF. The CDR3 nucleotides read TGTGCCAGCAGCGTGGGGACAGCGTATGAGCAGTTCTTC. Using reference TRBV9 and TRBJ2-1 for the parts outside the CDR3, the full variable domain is DSGVTQTPKHLITATGQRVTLRCSPRSGDLSVYWYQQSLDQGLQFLIQYYNGEERAKGNILERFSAQQFPDLHSELNLSSLELGDSALYFCASSVGTAYEQFFGPGTRLTVL.

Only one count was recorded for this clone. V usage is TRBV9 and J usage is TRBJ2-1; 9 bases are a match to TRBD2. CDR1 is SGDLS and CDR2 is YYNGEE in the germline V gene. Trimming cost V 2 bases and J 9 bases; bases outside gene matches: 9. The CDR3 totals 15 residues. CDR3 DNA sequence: TGTGCCAGCAGCGTTGGTAGCGGGAGACTTGGTGAGCAGTTCTTC. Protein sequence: CASSVGSGRLGEQFF. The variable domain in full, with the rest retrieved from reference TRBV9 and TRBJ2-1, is DSGVTQTPKHLITATGQRVTLRCSPRSGDLSVYWYQQSLDQGLQFLIQYYNGEERAKGNILERFSAQQFPDLHSELNLSSLELGDSALYFCASSVGSGRLGEQFFGPGTRLTVL.

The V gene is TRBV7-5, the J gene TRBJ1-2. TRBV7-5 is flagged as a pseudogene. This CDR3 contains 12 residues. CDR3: CARTRRGAGYTF. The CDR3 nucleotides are TGTGCCAGAACCCGACGCGGTGCGGGCTACACCTTC.

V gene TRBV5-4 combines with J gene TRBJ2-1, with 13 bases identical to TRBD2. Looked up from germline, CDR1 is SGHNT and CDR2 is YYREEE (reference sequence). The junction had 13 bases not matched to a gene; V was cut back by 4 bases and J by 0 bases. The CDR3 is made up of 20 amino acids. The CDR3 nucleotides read TGTGCCAGCAGCAGGGAAGGGACTAGCGGGGCCATTTACTCCTACAATGAGCAGTTCTTC. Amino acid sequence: CASSREGTSGAIYSYNEQFF.

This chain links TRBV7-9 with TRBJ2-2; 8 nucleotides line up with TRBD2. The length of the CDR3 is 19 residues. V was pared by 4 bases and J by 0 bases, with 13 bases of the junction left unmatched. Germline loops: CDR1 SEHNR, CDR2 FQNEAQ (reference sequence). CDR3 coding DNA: TGTGCCAGCAGCTCTCTCATCGTTCGGGGGGGATCGAACACCGGGGAGCTGTTTTTT. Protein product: CASSSLIVRGGSNTGELFF.

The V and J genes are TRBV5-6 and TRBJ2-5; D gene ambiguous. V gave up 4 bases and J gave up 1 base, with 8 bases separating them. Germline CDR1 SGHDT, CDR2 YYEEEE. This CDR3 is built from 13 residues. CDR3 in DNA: TGTGCCAGCAGCCCCGGGTCCCAAGAGACCCAGTACTTC. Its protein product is CASSPGSQETQYF.

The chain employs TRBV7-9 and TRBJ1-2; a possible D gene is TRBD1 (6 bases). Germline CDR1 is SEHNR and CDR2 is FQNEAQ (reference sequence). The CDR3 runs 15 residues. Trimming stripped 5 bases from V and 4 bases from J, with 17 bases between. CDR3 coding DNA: TGTGCCAGCAGCACTCTACAGGGATCCCTCTATGGCTACACCTTC. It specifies CASSTLQGSLYGYTF.

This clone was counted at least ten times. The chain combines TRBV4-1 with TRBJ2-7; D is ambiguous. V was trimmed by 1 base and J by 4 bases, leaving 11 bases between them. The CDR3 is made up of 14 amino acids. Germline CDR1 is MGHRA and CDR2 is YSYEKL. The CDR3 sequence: CASSQGEFSYEQYF. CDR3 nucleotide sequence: TGCGCCAGCAGCCAAGGCGAGTTCTCTTACGAGCAGTACTTC.

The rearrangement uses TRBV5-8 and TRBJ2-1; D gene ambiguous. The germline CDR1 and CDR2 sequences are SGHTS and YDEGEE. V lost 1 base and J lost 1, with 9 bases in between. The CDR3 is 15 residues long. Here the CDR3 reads CASSLLGLSYNEQFF. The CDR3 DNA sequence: TGTGCCAGCAGCTTGCTCGGGTTATCCTACAATGAGCAGTTCTTC.